The text below deals with one TCR beta chain. Its antigen remains unidentified. The record originates from a study of brain T cells in children with intractable seizures. Overall study results and limits: Pre- and post-surgery blood differed in depth, so pre-surgery absences may be undersampling.

Surgery cases with the highest brain T cell transcript signatures were chosen for sequencing. CDR1 and CDR2 from the germline V gene are SSHAT and FNYEAQ (reference sequence). This CDR3 has 14 residues. V was pared by 6 bases and J by 5 bases, with 8 bases of the junction left unmatched. TCRdb keeps only in-frame clones here, not all; method: immunoSEQ multiplex PCR. The sample includes just under 65,000 clones, 95% to 97% of them seen just once. The sample consisted of peripheral blood, taken at surgery. The clonotype comes from a boy younger than two with focal cortical dysplasia and intractable seizures. The rearrangement uses TRBV7-7 and TRBJ2-5; 8 bases align to TRBD2. CDR3: CASSSSGSGETQYF. As DNA, the CDR3 is TGTGCCAGCAGTTCGAGCGGGAGTGGGGAGACCCAGTACTTC.